This entry concerns a single T cell receptor (beta chain). Only in-frame clones appear in the TCRdb table, and some are missing; sequencing was by immunoSEQ multiplex PCR. Counted here are some 23,000 clones, over 75% occurring once; the ten biggest clones make up about 20%. This specimen comes from a study of blood T cell repertoires in COVID-19. In germline, CDR1 is SGHAT, CDR2 FQNNGV. The J segment lost 8 bases and the V segment lost 3 bases, leaving 8 bases of the junction unmatched. The CDR3 totals 15 residues. This TCR was recovered from a human donor in a cohort sampled during active COVID-19. This chain connects TRBV11-2 to TRBJ1-2; TRBD1 aligns across 11 bases. Sequenced input: peripheral blood. In DNA, the CDR3 is TGTGCCAGCAGCTTTACCGGGACAGGGGGTGGGGGCTACACCTTC. It encodes CASSFTGTGGGGYTF.